A single sample gave rise to the 8 T cell receptor beta chains below, sequenced in a study of blood T cell repertoires in COVID-19 (TCRdb year 2020). Preparation of the library involved the immunoSEQ multiplex PCR assay. TCRdb carries this immuneACCESS record with in-frame sequences only. Its versions omit some clonotypes, under half of them owing to an unresolved V gene in the studies checked, with the rest unexplained. The sample profile shows 200,000 to 250,000 clones; 80% of them were found once. Jointly, the top ten make up under 8.5% of the sample. The sequenced sample was peripheral blood. These receptors were obtained from a woman in her 70s with acute or convalescent COVID-19.

The CDR3 protein is CASVTDPVSANEKLFF. CDR3 DNA: TGCGCCAGCGTTACAGACCCCGTTTCGGCTAATGAAAAACTGTTTTTT. This rearrangement joins TRBV23-1 to TRBJ1-4; D is unresolved. TRBV23-1 is an ORF, with its function uncertain. V was pared by 8 bases and J by 3 bases, with 19 bases between. The CDR3 length is 16 residues.

The DNA of the CDR3 is TGTGCCAGCAGGTCCTCCTTTGATACGCAGTATTTT. It encodes CASRSSFDTQYF. V is TRBV7-2 and J is TRBJ2-3; D gene ambiguous. V lost 6 bases and J lost 6, with 10 bases in between. Per the germline V gene, CDR1 is SGHTA and CDR2 is FQGNSA. CDR3 length: 12 residues.

The rearrangement joins TRBV7-2 to TRBJ1-4; no clear D. The V and J ends lost 4 bases and 2 bases respectively, with 11 bases between them. This CDR3 comprises 15 residues. The germline CDR1 and CDR2 sequences are SGHTA and FQGNSA. CDR3 coding DNA: TGTGCCAGCAGCTCGGGTCCGGCTACTAATGAAAAACTGTTTTTT. Protein sequence: CASSSGPATNEKLFF.

The CDR3 DNA reads TGCGCCAGCAGCTTTGGGGAGAGCTCCTATAATTCACCCCTCCACTTT. This encodes CASSFGESSYNSPLHF. The J gene is TRBJ1-6, the V gene TRBV5-1; D remains unclear. Trimming cost V 2 bases and J 0 bases, with 9 bases left between them. The germline V gene encodes CDR1 SGHRS and CDR2 YFSETQ. This CDR3 has 16 residues.

Only a few counts were recorded for this clone. The J gene is TRBJ2-3, the V gene TRBV10-3; 9 nucleotides match TRBD2. CDR1 is ENHRY, CDR2 SYGVKD, per germline. The length of the CDR3 is 17 residues. With V trimmed by 4 bases and J by 3 bases, 11 bases remained unmatched. In DNA, the CDR3 is TGTGCCATCAGTGGAGGGGCTAGCGGGGACGGGACAGATACGCAGTATTTT. Its protein is CAISGGASGDGTDTQYF.

Turning to this clone: One end of the junction fails to match germline, which may point to a read error. The gene calls are TRBV18 and TRBJ1-2; the match to TRBD1 covers 8 bases. This CDR3 is 17 amino acids long. Germline-derived CDR1 and CDR2 are KGHSH and LQKENI. CDR3 residues: CTSSPPGQGATNYGYTF. CDR3 in DNA: TGTACCAGCTCACCACCGGGGCAGGGGGCAACTAACTATGGCTACACCTTC.

This chain's CDR3 is CAWRGLAGLSGADTQYF. DNA for the CDR3: TGTGCCTGGAGAGGACTAGCGGGTCTATCGGGGGCGGATACGCAGTATTTT. The chain joins TRBV30 to TRBJ2-3; 11 nucleotides agree with TRBD2. V shed 3 bases and J 6 bases; nucleotides not matched to a gene: 14. The CDR3 loop spans 17 amino acids. Germline-derived CDR1 and CDR2 are GTSNPN and SVGIG (reference sequence). The full variable domain, with the rest looked up from reference TRBV30 and TRBJ2-3, is SQTIHQWPATLVQPVGSPLSLECTVEGTSNPNLYWYRQAAGRGLQLLFYSVGIGQISSEVPQNLSASRPQDRQFILSSKKLLLSDSGFYLCAWRGLAGLSGADTQYFGPGTRLTVL.

V gene TRBV2 combines with J gene TRBJ1-2, with 7 nucleotides matching TRBD1. Germline-derived CDR1 and CDR2 are SNHLY and FYNNEI. The CDR3 length is 14 residues. Trimming took 3 bases from V and 5 from J; bases not matched to a gene: 6. This CDR3 is CASSDPGQNYGYTF. In DNA, the CDR3 is TGTGCCAGCAGTGACCCGGGACAGAATTATGGCTACACCTTC.